The 5 T cell receptor beta chains below were found in one sample sequenced in a study of shared clonotypes between healthy human individuals. Measured with immunoSEQ multiplex PCR; TCRdb has only the in-frame clones, and not every one. The sample comprises about 960,000 clones, more than 75% of which are singletons, and about 1.5% rests with the top ten. The sequenced sample consisted of memory CD4+ T cells sorted from blood. The subset: CD45RA-negative fraction. The receptors were sampled from a man aged 18 to 29 in good health.

This chain links TRBV7-2 with TRBJ1-6; TRBD1 matches at 7 bases. The CDR3 runs 15 residues. Germline lookup yields CDR1 SGHTA and CDR2 FQGNSA. With V trimmed by 10 bases and J by 4 bases, 10 bases remained unmatched. The CDR3 DNA reads TGTGCCACCACCCTCGGGACAGATTATAATTCACCCCTCCACTTT. Its translation: CATTLGTDYNSPLHF.

On this clone: Distinct nucleotide sequences in the sample also encode this CDR3. V and J are TRBV27 and TRBJ2-5, with D perhaps TRBD1 (5 bases). The CDR3 length is 11 residues. From germline, CDR1 is MNHEY and CDR2 SMNVEV (reference sequence). The V end was cut by 5 bases, the J end by 4 bases, with 5 bases between. The CDR3 DNA reads TGTGCCAGCAGTAGGGGAGAGACCCAGTACTTC. This translates into CASSRGETQYF.

The chain combines TRBV5-6 with TRBJ2-4; D is undetermined. The CDR3 consists of 15 residues. CDR1 is SGHDT, CDR2 YYEEEE, per germline. Trimming cost V 3 bases and J 8 bases, with 18 bases left between them. The CDR3 is CASSSVGWGRDIQYF. The CDR3 nucleotides are TGTGCCAGCAGCTCGGTAGGGTGGGGAAGGGACATTCAGTACTTC.

The chain employs TRBV19 and TRBJ1-2; no firm D call. This CDR3 spans 14 amino acids. V was clipped by 3 bases and J by 7 bases, with 15 bases between them. Germline V CDR1 and CDR2: LNHDA, SQIVND (reference sequence). CDR3 DNA sequence: TGTGCCAGTAGTATTACGGGAATGGCCAGTGGCTACACCTTC. Translated: CASSITGMASGYTF.

The chain uses TRBV6-1 and TRBJ2-3; D remains unclear. Germline V gene data show CDR1 as MNHNS and CDR2 as SASEGT. V shed 8 bases and J shed 0 bases, with 12 bases lying between them. This CDR3 has 14 amino acids. The CDR3 bases are TGTGCCAGCTCCGGGCCTTACAGCACAGATACGCAGTATTTT. It is translated as CASSGPYSTDTQYF.